A single sample gave rise to the 15 T cell receptor beta chains below, sequenced in a study of blood T cell repertoires in COVID-19. Profiling relied on immunoSEQ multiplex PCR, and the TCRdb table lists in-frame clones only, not all of them. The data contain fewer than 450,000 clones, about 91% of them seen just once; the ten biggest clones take up roughly 12%. Sample: peripheral blood. These receptors originate from a woman aged 50 to 60 with COVID-19, enrolled during active disease.

This chain links TRBV19 with TRBJ2-5, with TRBD2 identical over 8 bases. This CDR3 contains 15 residues. Germline loops: CDR1 LNHDA, CDR2 SQIVND (reference sequence). V lost 5 bases and J lost 3; bases outside the gene matches: 8. The CDR3, as DNA: TGTGCCAGTAGTGCTACCGGGACTAGGGAAGAGACCCAGTACTTC. Translating it yields CASSATGTREETQYF.

Of note for this clone: Germline and junction disagree at one end, which may indicate a read error. The chain employs TRBV30 and TRBJ2-7, with D tentatively TRBD1 (5 bases). Germline CDR1 reads GTSNPN; CDR2 reads SVGIG (reference sequence). The CDR3 runs 12 residues. The CDR3 nucleotides are TGTGCCTGGAGTGAAATCACCAGGGCAGCCCACTTC. As protein: CAWSEITRAAHF. Full variable domain (rest looked up from reference TRBV30 and TRBJ2-7): SQTIHQWPATLVQPVGSPLSLECTVEGTSNPNLYWYRQAAGRGLQLLFYSVGIGQISSEVPQNLSASRPQDRQFILSSKKLLLSDSGFYLCAWSEITRAAHFGPGTRLTVT.

V gene TRBV28 combines with J gene TRBJ1-4, with D perhaps TRBD1 (6 bases). The germline V and J ends were trimmed by 10 bases and 3 bases, with 12 bases remaining between them. CDR3 length: 13 amino acids. Per germline, CDR1 MDHEN and CDR2 SYDVKM. For the CDR3, the DNA is TGTGCCACGTCAGGGGCGGCTAATGAAAAACTGTTTTTT. Translated: CATSGAANEKLFF.

The V gene is TRBV3-1 (or the pseudogene TRBV3-2), the J gene TRBJ2-1, with TRBD1 matching over 9 bases. Germline V CDR1 and CDR2: LGHDT, YNNKEL (reference sequence). J was trimmed by 8 bases and V by 2 bases; bases with no gene match: 10. The CDR3 consists of 16 residues. The CDR3 protein is CASSQPGQGSGYEQFF. CDR3 sequence (DNA): TGTGCCAGCAGCCAACCGGGACAGGGATCAGGCTATGAGCAGTTCTTC.

This clone showed up just once. This chain uses TRBV3-1 (or the pseudogene TRBV3-2) with TRBJ1-2; no clear D. CDR3 length equals 15 residues. The V end lost 4 bases, the J end lost 3 bases, and 15 bases lay between the germline ends. Germline values: CDR1 LGHDT, CDR2 YNNKEL (reference sequence). The DNA of the CDR3 is TGTGCCAGCAGCCTAACCCGGGAGCCCTACTATGGCTACACCTTC. Translation gives CASSLTREPYYGYTF.

This rearrangement joins TRBV5-1 to TRBJ1-2; the match to TRBD1 covers 7 bases. The length of the CDR3 is 15 residues. Per germline, CDR1 SGHRS and CDR2 YFSETQ. The V and J ends lost 2 bases and 3 bases, in that order; junction bases with no gene match: 7. The CDR3 DNA is TGCGCCAGCAGCTTAGACAGGGCCGGGGACTATGGCTACACCTTC. It translates to CASSLDRAGDYGYTF.

The chain recombines TRBV5-6 with TRBJ1-2; 7 positions agree with TRBD1. Unmatched junction bases numbered 5, after V lost 2 bases and J lost 4 bases. Germline CDR1 is SGHDT and CDR2 is YYEEEE. The CDR3 totals 14 residues. CDR3 bases: TGTGCCAGCAGCTTCGGGACAGTCGTCTATGGCTACACCTTC. Protein: CASSFGTVVYGYTF.

The rearrangement links TRBV2 to TRBJ2-5; perhaps TRBD1 as D (5 bases). The CDR3 sequence is 11 residues long. Trimming shortened V by 8 bases and J by 4 bases, and 8 bases separated the two germline ends. Germline V lookup: CDR1 SNHLY, CDR2 FYNNEI. DNA of the CDR3: TGTGCCAGCGGAAGGGGAGAGACCCAGTACTTC. Its translation: CASGRGETQYF.

The V call is TRBV5-1, the J call TRBJ2-7; 10 bases are shared with TRBD2. This CDR3 contains 13 residues. Germline V gene lookup returns CDR1 SGHRS and CDR2 YFSETQ. Trimming cost V 5 bases and J 4 bases; bases outside gene matches: 3. The CDR3 nucleotides are TGCGCCAGCAGTAGCGGGGGGTTTTACGAGCAGTACTTC. This encodes CASSSGGFYEQYF.

J is TRBJ1-2 and V is TRBV24-1, with TRBD1 matching 7 bases. Per the germline V gene, CDR1 is KGHDR and CDR2 is SFDVKD. V lost 4 bases and J lost 5; bases outside the gene matches: 9. The CDR3 runs to 15 residues. CDR3 DNA: TGTGCCACCAGTGACCGACAGGGATCGCAATATGGCTACACCTTC. As protein: CATSDRQGSQYGYTF.

The CDR3 loop is CASSLPHRIAGAADTQYF. The DNA for the CDR3 is TGTGCCAGCAGCTTACCCCATCGAATAGCGGGGGCGGCAGATACGCAGTATTTT. This sequence joins TRBV5-4 and TRBJ2-3, with 9 positions matching TRBD2. V gave up 2 bases and J gave up 4 bases; unmatched junction bases: 14. The CDR3 is 18 amino acids. Germline V gene lookup returns CDR1 SGHNT and CDR2 YYREEE (reference sequence).

Concerning this clone: The same CDR3 is also encoded by other DNA sequences in this sample. This sequence joins TRBV5-1 and TRBJ1-1; D is perhaps TRBD1 (5 bases). Germline V gives CDR1 SGHRS, CDR2 YFSETQ. This CDR3 comprises 14 residues. V was cut by 0 bases and J by 5 bases, with 11 bases left in between. The CDR3 DNA reads as TGCGCCAGCAGCTTGGGCCAGGGTGGAACTGAAGCTTTCTTT. It encodes CASSLGQGGTEAFF.

V usage is TRBV7-9 and J usage is TRBJ2-5, with D hard to call. Germline CDR1 is SEHNR and CDR2 is FQNEAQ (reference sequence). The CDR3 is made up of 18 amino acids. Trimming cost V 4 bases and J 0 bases, with 21 bases left between them. The CDR3 nucleotides are TGTGCCAGCAGCTACCCGCTTAGGCAGGCCCCAAACCAAGAGACCCAGTACTTC. Amino acid sequence: CASSYPLRQAPNQETQYF.

The rearrangement joins TRBV30 to TRBJ1-2; TRBD1 aligns across 7 bases. The CDR3 totals 14 residues. V was clipped by 2 bases and J by 8 bases; unmatched bases: 11. Per the germline V gene, CDR1 is GTSNPN and CDR2 is SVGIG (reference sequence). The CDR3 bases are TGTGCCTGGAGTCTTATGACAGGGCGTCCCGGCTACACCTTC. Translation gives CAWSLMTGRPGYTF.

The J gene is TRBJ1-2, the V gene TRBV10-3, with D tentatively TRBD1 (6 bases). V was cut by 4 bases and J by 2 bases, with 11 bases left in between. The length of the CDR3 is 14 residues. CDR1 is ENHRY and CDR2 is SYGVKD in the germline V gene. CDR3 coding DNA: TGTGCCATCAGTGGTACAGGGTCAAACTATGGCTACACCTTC. Translated, it gives CAISGTGSNYGYTF.